This TCR beta chain was obtained from a study of cytomegalovirus exposure and HLA in healthy donors. Study conclusions and caveats: In vitro testing confirmed a few CMV-associated chains as specific for CMV antigens. In a later analysis, a missense DCLRE1C variant was linked to TCR beta V- and J-gene trimming. Within an earlier analysis, most TCR beta V segments proved productive either about 87% or about 30% of the time.

In regard to this clone: Its antigen is currently unknown.

The germline V gene encodes CDR1 LNHDA and CDR2 SQIVND (reference sequence). The ends lost 1 base at V and 10 bases at J; junction bases unmatched: 12. This CDR3 comprises 15 residues. Vbeta (60) and Jbeta (13) primers were used in the PCR. The data were produced by immunoSEQ multiplex PCR, yet TCRdb's version contains in-frame clones alone and is incomplete. The sample consists of fewer than 85,000 clones, 60% to 85% of them appearing once. The clonotype comes from a male donor in good health and CMV-seropositive. Sequenced: PBMCs. V and J are TRBV19 and TRBJ2-5; TRBD2 matches 7 bases. CDR3 sequence: CASSIGGGAGVIQYF. The CDR3 DNA reads as TGTGCCAGTAGTATAGGGGGAGGGGCTGGGGTGATCCAGTACTTC.